Given below is one TCR beta chain in context. This entry belongs to a study of T cell changes during pregnancy in multiple sclerosis. The germline V gene has CDR1 SGDLS and CDR2 YYNGEE. The V end was cut by 4 bases, the J end by 3 bases, with 10 bases between. There are 13 residues in the CDR3. TCRdb keeps only in-frame clones here, not all; method: immunoSEQ multiplex PCR. The table shows 25,000 to 30,000 clones, with roughly nine tenths occurring only once. Source: CD4+ T cells from peripheral blood mononuclear cells, taken in the second trimester of pregnancy. This sequence originates from a female donor with multiple sclerosis, enrolled in a pregnancy study. This chain connects TRBV9 to TRBJ1-1, with D possibly being TRBD1 (5 bases). CDR3 nucleotides: TGTGCCAGCAGCACCCGACAGTACACTGAAGCTTTCTTT. Residues: CASSTRQYTEAFF.